A single sample gave rise to the 9 T cell receptor beta chains below, sequenced in a study of T cells expressing NK-cell markers. From its re-call of the 5' RACE reads, TCRdb lists each CDR3 protein once, without DNA. In all, the sample yields over 200,000 distinct CDR3 sequences. Sequencing was carried out using blood T cells: a sorted CD56 or NKG2C T cell subset, CD4+ or CD8+ T cells, or bulk PBMC T cells (not recorded which). These receptors came from a man aged 18 to 35 in good health.

The V gene is TRBV6-1, the J gene TRBJ2-1; without DNA, the TCRdb call of TRBD1 cannot be checked. The CDR3 length is 16 residues. Germline CDR1 and CDR2: MNHNS and SASEGT. The CDR3 spells CASSRQGIAAYNEQFF.

This chain connects TRBV20-1 to TRBJ2-7. CDR1 is DFQATT, CDR2 SNEGSKA, per germline (reference sequence). The CDR3 is 15 residues long. The chain's CDR3 is CSARHPNSVSYEQYF.

The rearrangement links TRBV20-1 to TRBJ1-2. Germline CDR1 reads DFQATT; CDR2 reads SNEGSKA (reference sequence). The CDR3 spans 13 residues. CDR3: CSARDPGNYGYTF.

This chain links TRBV3-1 with TRBJ1-1. Germline values: CDR1 LGHDT, CDR2 YNNKEL (reference sequence). This CDR3 is 11 amino acids long. CDR3 loop: CASSQDTEAFF.

The genes are TRBV10-3 and TRBJ1-1; the TCRdb D gene call, TRBD1, has no DNA to confirm it. Germline CDR1 is ENHRY and CDR2 is SYGVKD. This CDR3 comprises 14 residues. CDR3 in amino acids: CATAAGTGASEAFF.

The chain couples TRBV7-2 to TRBJ1-3; TCRdb names TRBD1, which stays unverified in the absence of DNA. This CDR3 has 15 residues. CDR1 is SGHTA, CDR2 FQGNSA, per germline. The CDR3 sequence: CASSLERGSGNTIYF.

This chain joins TRBV7-6 and TRBJ2-3; TCRdb proposes TRBD2, but this gene call is untestable without DNA. Germline CDR1 reads SGHVS; CDR2 reads FNYEAQ. The CDR3 contains 17 residues. The CDR3 here is CASSLGPYGRGPDTQYF. The full variable domain, its missing parts supplied by reference TRBV7-6 and TRBJ2-3, is GAGVSQSPRYKVTKRGQDVALRCDPISGHVSLYWYRQALGQGPEFLTYFNYEAQQDKSGLPNDRFSAERPEGSISTLTIQRTEQRDSAMYRCASSLGPYGRGPDTQYFGPGTRLTVL.

The rearrangement uses TRBV4-1 and TRBJ2-3; TCRdb calls TRBD2, which cannot be checked without DNA. Germline lookup yields CDR1 MGHRA and CDR2 YSYEKL. This CDR3 contains 17 residues. CDR3: CASSQVPRLAAGDTQYF.

This chain uses TRBV5-1 with TRBJ2-1; TCRdb's D call, TRBD1, is unchecked because there is no DNA. Germline CDR1 is SGHRS and CDR2 is YFSETQ. The CDR3 sequence is 14 residues long. The CDR3: CASSSRPTGAEQFF.